Presented here are 18 T cell receptor beta chains from one specimen sequenced in a study of blood T cell repertoires in COVID-19. TCRdb's table, derived via immunoSEQ multiplex PCR, lists solely in-frame clones and lacks some. The sample includes under 250,000 clones, about 90% of them seen just once. The material sequenced was peripheral blood. These receptors were taken from a man in his fifties or sixties with COVID-19, enrolled during active disease.

The rearrangement uses TRBV5-1 and TRBJ2-7; D might be TRBD2 (7 bases). The germline V gene encodes CDR1 SGHRS and CDR2 YFSETQ. The CDR3 sequence is 15 residues long. The germline V and J ends were trimmed by 0 bases and 1 base, with 11 bases remaining between them. CDR3 sequence (DNA): TGCGCCAGCAGCTTGGTGCGGGGGACATCCTACGAGCAGTACTTC. Translation gives CASSLVRGTSYEQYF. The entire variable domain, with the rest obtained from reference TRBV5-1 and TRBJ2-7, is as follows: KAGVTQTPRYLIKTRGQQVTLSCSPISGHRSVSWYQQTPGQGLQFLFEYFSETQRNKGNFPGRFSGRQFSNSRSEMNVSTLELGDSALYLCASSLVRGTSYEQYFGPGTRLTVT.

The V call is TRBV30, the J call TRBJ1-1; TRBD1 aligns across 8 bases. V gave up 3 bases and J gave up 1 base; unmatched junction bases: 4. Germline CDR1 GTSNPN, CDR2 SVGIG (reference sequence). The CDR3 spans 14 residues. CDR3 region: CAWRRDRGNTEAFF. DNA of the CDR3: TGTGCCTGGAGAAGAGACAGGGGGAACACTGAAGCTTTCTTT.

This clone was counted once. The genes are TRBV4-1 and TRBJ2-7; 10 bases line up with TRBD2. Germline-derived CDR1 and CDR2 are MGHRA and YSYEKL. Trimming at V came to 3 bases and at J to 4 bases, leaving 6 bases not matched to a gene. This CDR3 is built from 15 residues. CDR3 in amino acids: CASSHGSGGVYEQYF. In DNA form, the CDR3 reads TGCGCCAGCAGCCATGGGAGCGGGGGGGTTTACGAGCAGTACTTC.

V gene TRBV3-1 (or the pseudogene TRBV3-2) combines with J gene TRBJ2-1; 15 bases are shared with TRBD2. CDR3 length: 15 amino acids. V lost 4 bases, J lost 7 bases, and 2 bases stayed unmatched. The germline gives CDR1 LGHDT, CDR2 YNNKEL (reference sequence). The CDR3 spells CASSRTSGGGNEQFF. The CDR3 nucleotides are TGTGCCAGCAGCCGGACTAGCGGGGGGGGAAATGAGCAGTTCTTC.

DNA of the CDR3: TGTGCCAGTAGTATCCTGGGACAGTTCTACGAGCAGTACTTC. Residues: CASSILGQFYEQYF. The V call is TRBV19, the J call TRBJ2-7; 7 positions agree with TRBD1. Germline V gives CDR1 LNHDA, CDR2 SQIVND (reference sequence). The CDR3 spans 14 residues. The trim removed 3 bases at V and 3 bases at J, leaving 5 bases unmatched.

The chain recombines TRBV2 with TRBJ2-1; 7 bases map to TRBD1. Germline V gene data show CDR1 as SNHLY and CDR2 as FYNNEI. The V gene end was trimmed by 6 bases and the J gene end by 0 bases; junction bases not matched to a gene: 2. The CDR3 covers 14 residues. CDR3 DNA: TGTGCCAGCAGATGGGACAGCTCCTACAATGAGCAGTTCTTC. Protein sequence: CASRWDSSYNEQFF.

The V and J genes are TRBV19 and TRBJ2-2, with TRBD2 as a possible D gene (5 bases). The germline V gene encodes CDR1 LNHDA and CDR2 SQIVND (reference sequence). The length of the CDR3 is 15 residues. V was clipped by 1 base and J by 5 bases, with 11 bases between them. CDR3 nucleotide sequence: TGTGCCAGTAGTATAGTCCGGACGGGAACCGGGGAGCTGTTTTTT. Residues: CASSIVRTGTGELFF.

This chain uses TRBV19 with TRBJ1-1; D is undetermined. The length of the CDR3 is 13 residues. Per the germline V gene, CDR1 is LNHDA and CDR2 is SQIVND (reference sequence). Trimming took off 10 bases at V and 3 bases at J, with 15 bases between the two ends. The CDR3 region has the DNA TGTGCCACTACGGATGGACTTTACACTGAAGCTTTCTTT. Its translation is CATTDGLYTEAFF.

The rearrangement joins TRBV7-2 to TRBJ2-5; D is possibly TRBD1 (6 bases). The CDR3 is 14 residues long. Trimming pared 2 bases from V and 5 bases from J, leaving 12 bases between. Germline CDR1 reads SGHTA; CDR2 reads FQGNSA. The CDR3 DNA sequence: TGTGCCAGCAGCTTAACAGGGAGAGGGGAGACCCAGTACTTC. Translating gives CASSLTGRGETQYF.

The CDR3 loop reads CASSYSREAYEQYF. In DNA, the CDR3 is TGTGCCAGCAGTTATAGTCGTGAGGCCTACGAGCAGTACTTC. V usage is TRBV6-5 and J usage is TRBJ2-7; no clear D gene. Germline CDR1 MNHEY, CDR2 SVGAGI. Trimming shortened V by 3 bases and J by 2 bases, and 11 bases separated the two germline ends. The CDR3 length is 14 residues.

This clone was seen only a few times. The chain links TRBV28 to TRBJ2-7, with 8 bases matching TRBD2. The V gene's germline CDR1 is MDHEN and CDR2 SYDVKM. The CDR3 length is 13 residues. V was clipped by 5 bases and J by 0 bases; unmatched bases: 0. In DNA, the CDR3 is TGTGCCAGCAGTAGCGGGAGCTCCTACGAGCAGTACTTC. Its protein product is CASSSGSSYEQYF. Using reference TRBV28 and TRBJ2-7 for the parts outside the CDR3, the full variable domain is DVKVTQSSRYLVKRTGEKVFLECVQDMDHENMFWYRQDPGLGLRLIYFSYDVKMKEKGDIPEGYSVSREKKERFSLILESASTNQTSMYLCASSSGSSYEQYFGPGTRLTVT.

J is TRBJ1-3 and V is TRBV14, with 8 bases lining up with TRBD1. The CDR3 extends over 14 amino acids. The junction had 2 bases not matched to a gene; V was cut back by 6 bases and J by 1 base. From germline, CDR1 is SGHDN and CDR2 FVKESK. The CDR3 loop reads CASSRQGSGNTIYF. The CDR3 region has the DNA TGTGCCAGCAGTCGACAGGGGTCTGGAAACACCATATATTTT.

The chain combines TRBV4-1 with TRBJ2-1, with TRBD1 identical over 9 bases. There are 17 residues in the CDR3. Germline trimming cut 0 bases from V and 4 bases from J; bases unmatched to any gene: 7. CDR1 MGHRA and CDR2 YSYEKL come from the germline V gene. DNA for the CDR3: TGCGCCAGCAGCCAAGATTGGGTGGGACAGGGATACAATGAGCAGTTCTTC. Protein sequence: CASSQDWVGQGYNEQFF.

J is TRBJ2-6 and V is TRBV2; TRBD1 aligns across 8 bases. The CDR3 sequence is 14 residues long. The junction had 1 base not matched to a gene; V was cut back by 7 bases and J by 2 bases. In germline, CDR1 is SNHLY, CDR2 FYNNEI. The CDR3 sequence: CASTGGTGANVLTF. DNA of the CDR3: TGTGCCAGCACAGGGGGCACTGGGGCCAACGTCCTGACTTTC.

The gene calls are TRBV4-1 and TRBJ1-2; D unresolved. The V end was cut by 0 bases, the J end by 6 bases, with 2 bases between. Germline loops: CDR1 MGHRA, CDR2 YSYEKL. The CDR3 covers 11 residues. CDR3 DNA sequence: TGCGCCAGCAGCCAAGATAATGGCTACACCTTC. This encodes CASSQDNGYTF.

The V and J genes are TRBV3-1 (or the pseudogene TRBV3-2) and TRBJ1-4; possibly TRBD1 for D (6 bases). Trimming pared 1 base from V and 7 bases from J, leaving 10 bases between. The CDR3 has 14 residues. CDR1 is LGHDT, CDR2 YNNKEL, per germline (reference sequence). The CDR3 protein is CASSQVKGVEKLFF. In DNA form, the CDR3 reads TGTGCCAGCAGCCAAGTAAAGGGGGTTGAAAAACTGTTTTTT.

The sample holds one count of this clone. This sequence joins TRBV5-1 and TRBJ1-1; TRBD1 is a possible D gene (6 bases). V was shortened by 4 bases and J by 0 bases, with 13 bases between the two germline ends. Germline CDR1 reads SGHRS; CDR2 reads YFSETQ. This CDR3 is 15 amino acids long. CDR3 sequence (DNA): TGCGCCAGCAGCCTGTGGACAGCTTTGAACACTGAAGCTTTCTTT. It encodes CASSLWTALNTEAFF.

This rearrangement joins TRBV6-5 to TRBJ2-7; TRBD2 might be the D (5 bases). Germline CDR1 MNHEY, CDR2 SVGAGI. V gave up 5 bases and J gave up 2 bases, with 10 bases separating them. This CDR3 contains 13 residues. This CDR3 reads CASSRGYPYEQYF. The DNA of the CDR3 is TGTGCCAGCAGTCGGGGATACCCCTACGAGCAGTACTTC.